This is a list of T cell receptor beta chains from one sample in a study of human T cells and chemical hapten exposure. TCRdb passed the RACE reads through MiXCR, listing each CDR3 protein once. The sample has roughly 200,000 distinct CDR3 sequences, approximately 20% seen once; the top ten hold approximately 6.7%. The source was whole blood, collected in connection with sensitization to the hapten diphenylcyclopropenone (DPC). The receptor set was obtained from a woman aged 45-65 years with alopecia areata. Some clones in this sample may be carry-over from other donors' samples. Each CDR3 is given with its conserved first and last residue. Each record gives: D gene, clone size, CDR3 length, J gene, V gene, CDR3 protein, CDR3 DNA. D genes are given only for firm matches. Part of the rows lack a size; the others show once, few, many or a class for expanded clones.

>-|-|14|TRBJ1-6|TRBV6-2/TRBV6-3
CASSWFQGNSPLHF
TGTGCCAGCAGTTGGTTTCAGGGAAATTCACCCCTCCACTTT
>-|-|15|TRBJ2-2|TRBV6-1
CASSIVLANTGELFF
TGTGCCAGCAGTATCGTACTAGCGAACACCGGGGAGCTGTTTTTT
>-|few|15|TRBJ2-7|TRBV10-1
CASSESPVSSYEQYF
TGCGCCAGCAGTGAGTCTCCCGTTAGCTCCTACGAGCAGTACTTC
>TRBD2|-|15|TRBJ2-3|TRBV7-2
CASSLAAGAGDTQYF
TGTGCCAGCAGCTTAGCGGCGGGAGCTGGAGATACGCAGTATTTT
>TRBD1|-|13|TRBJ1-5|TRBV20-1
CSATLRGVQPQHF
TGCAGTGCTACGCTCAGGGGGGTTCAGCCCCAGCATTTT
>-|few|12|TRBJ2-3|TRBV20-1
CSDRTGTDTQYF
TGCAGTGACCGGACTGGCACAGATACGCAGTATTTT
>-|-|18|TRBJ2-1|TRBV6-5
CASSRPTIAGGVRNEQFF
TGTGCCAGCAGCCGACCCACCATAGCCGGGGGAGTGAGGAATGAGCAGTTCTTC
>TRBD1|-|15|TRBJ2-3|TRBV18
CASSTGALAHDTQYF
TGTGCCAGCTCGACAGGGGCCCTTGCACACGATACGCAGTATTTT
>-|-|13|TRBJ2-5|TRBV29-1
CSVEDTYQETQYF
TGCAGCGTTGAAGACACGTACCAAGAGACCCAGTACTTC
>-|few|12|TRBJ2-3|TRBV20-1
CSARPFAGTQYF
TGCAGTGCGCGACCTTTCGCCGGTACGCAGTATTTT
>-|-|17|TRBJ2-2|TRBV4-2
CASSQDRLVANAGELFF
TGTGCCAGCAGCCAAGATCGCCTAGTTGCTAACGCCGGGGAGCTGTTTTTT
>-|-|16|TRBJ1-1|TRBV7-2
CASSQNQRTVNTEAFF
TGTGCCAGCAGCCAAAACCAGAGGACGGTTAACACTGAAGCTTTCTTT
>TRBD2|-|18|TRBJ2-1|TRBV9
CASSVVTPLAGGYNEQFF
TGTGCCAGCAGCGTAGTCACACCACTAGCGGGAGGCTACAATGAGCAGTTCTTC
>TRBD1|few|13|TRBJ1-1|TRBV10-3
CAISGEQGTEAFF
TGTGCCATCAGTGGAGAACAGGGGACTGAAGCTTTCTTT
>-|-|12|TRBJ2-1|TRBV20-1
CSAGDGYNEQFF
TGCAGTGCGGGAGACGGGTACAATGAGCAGTTCTTC
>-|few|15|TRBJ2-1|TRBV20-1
CSASRTSSSYNEQFF
TGCAGTGCTAGTCGGACCAGTAGCTCCTACAATGAGCAGTTCTTC
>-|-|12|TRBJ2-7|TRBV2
CASRSPSHEQYF
TGTGCCAGCAGGAGTCCTAGCCACGAGCAGTACTTC
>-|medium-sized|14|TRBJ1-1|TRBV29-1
CSVPGGLMTSEAFF
TGCAGCGTTCCGGGCGGTTTAATGACGTCCGAAGCTTTCTTT
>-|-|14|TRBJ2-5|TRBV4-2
CASSQAGVGETQYF
TGTGCCAGCAGCCAGGCAGGGGTTGGGGAGACCCAGTACTTC
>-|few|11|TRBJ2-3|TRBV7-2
CASSLMEVQYF
TGTGCCAGCAGCTTAATGGAGGTGCAGTATTTT
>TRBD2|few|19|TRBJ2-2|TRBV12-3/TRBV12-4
CASSRLRGTSGRTTGELFF
TGTGCCAGCAGTCGCCTACGCGGGACTAGCGGGAGGACCACCGGGGAGCTGTTTTTT
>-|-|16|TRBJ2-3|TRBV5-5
CASSSRPDPSTDTQYF
TGTGCCAGCAGCTCCCGACCGGACCCCAGCACAGATACGCAGTATTTT
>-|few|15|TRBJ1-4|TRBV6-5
CASSYGAATNEKLFF
TGTGCCAGCAGTTACGGGGCAGCGACTAATGAAAAACTGTTTTTT
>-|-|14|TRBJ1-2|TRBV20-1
CSARDAEHGYGYTF
TGCAGTGCTAGAGACGCGGAACACGGTTATGGCTACACCTTC
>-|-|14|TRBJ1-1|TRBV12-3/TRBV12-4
CASSFSGMNTEAFF
TGTGCCAGCAGTTTTTCGGGGATGAACACTGAAGCTTTCTTT
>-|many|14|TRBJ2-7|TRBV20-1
CSARAQRSSYEQYF
TGCAGTGCTAGAGCCCAAAGAAGCTCCTACGAGCAGTACTTC
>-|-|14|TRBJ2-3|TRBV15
CATSSDYYTDTQYF
TGTGCCACCAGCAGCGACTACTACACAGATACGCAGTATTTT
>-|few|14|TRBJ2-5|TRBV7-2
CASSLDGAQETQYF
TGTGCCAGCAGCTTAGATGGGGCCCAAGAGACCCAGTACTTC
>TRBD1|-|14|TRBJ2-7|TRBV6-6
CASSYSTGVDEQYF
TGTGCCAGCAGTTACTCGACAGGGGTGGACGAGCAGTACTTC
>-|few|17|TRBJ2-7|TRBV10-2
CASTPGARRGSAYEQYF
TGCGCCAGCACCCCGGGGGCGAGGAGGGGGAGCGCATACGAGCAGTACTTC
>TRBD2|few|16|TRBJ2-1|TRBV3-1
CASSQAFGAGGYEQFF
TGTGCCAGCAGCCAAGCCTTCGGAGCGGGAGGCTATGAGCAGTTCTTC
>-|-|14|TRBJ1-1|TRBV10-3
CAISTGTSNTEAFF
TGTGCCATCTCCACCGGGACATCGAACACTGAAGCTTTCTTT
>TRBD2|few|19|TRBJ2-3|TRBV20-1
CSAQTGTSGSPTLTDTQYF
TGCAGTGCTCAAACCGGGACTAGCGGGAGTCCAACCCTCACAGATACGCAGTATTTT
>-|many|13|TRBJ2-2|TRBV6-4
CASSDSESGELFF
TGTGCCAGCAGTGACTCTGAGAGCGGGGAGCTGTTTTTT
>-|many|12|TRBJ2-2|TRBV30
CAWSPRTGELFF
TGTGCCTGGAGTCCCAGGACCGGGGAGCTGTTTTTT
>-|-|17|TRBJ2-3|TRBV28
CASSPRTGARGTDTQYF
TGTGCCAGCAGTCCGAGGACGGGCGCTCGCGGCACAGATACGCAGTATTTT
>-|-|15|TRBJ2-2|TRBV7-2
CDSSLDGRGTGELFF
TGTGACAGCAGCTTAGACGGGAGAGGCACCGGGGAGCTGTTTTTT
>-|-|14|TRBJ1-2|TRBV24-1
CATSEPGTTKGYTF
TGTGCCACCAGTGAGCCTGGGACAACGAAGGGCTACACCTTC
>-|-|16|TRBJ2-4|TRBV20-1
CSARPGGAGILNIQYF
TGCAGTGCTAGACCCGGTGGTGCAGGAATCTTGAACATTCAGTACTTC